Presented here are 32 T cell receptor beta chains from one specimen sequenced in a study of T cell responses to AZD1222 COVID-19 vaccine. Profiled with immunoSEQ multiplex PCR; TCRdb holds only in-frame clones, not every one. This table has about 110,000 clones, around nine tenths appearing once. This specimen consisted of peripheral blood, obtained on day 0 of MenACWY control vaccination. The source of these receptors is an adult in good health.

The chain joins TRBV7-8 to TRBJ2-1, with D perhaps matching TRBD1 or TRBD2 (5 bases each). CDR1 is SGHVS, CDR2 FQNEAQ, per germline. V was shortened by 4 bases and J by 9 bases, with 16 bases between the two germline ends. This CDR3 comprises 14 residues. The chain's CDR3 is CASSWGRPGGEQFF. The CDR3 coding sequence is TGTGCCAGCAGCTGGGGACGGCCCGGAGGTGAGCAGTTCTTC. The complete variable domain, with remaining parts taken from reference TRBV7-8 and TRBJ2-1, reads GAGVSQSPRYKVAKRGQDVALRCDPISGHVSLFWYQQALGQGPEFLTYFQNEAQLDKSGLPSDRFFAERPEGSVSTLKIQRTQQEDSAVYLCASSWGRPGGEQFFGPGTRLTVL.

The chain carries TRBV11-3 and TRBJ2-1; the D gene is possibly TRBD2 (6 bases). V lost 5 bases to trimming and J lost 5 bases, with 13 bases between them. CDR1 and CDR2 from the germline V gene are SGHNT and YENEEA. There are 14 residues in the CDR3. The CDR3 bases are TGTGCCAGCAGCCGGGCGGGGCTAAACAATGAGCAGTTCTTC. Translated, it gives CASSRAGLNNEQFF.

This clone came up a few times. The chain combines TRBV5-4 with TRBJ1-2; weak D call: TRBD1 (6 bases). The CDR3 has 14 amino acids. V dropped 2 bases and J dropped 4 bases, with 12 bases sitting between them. Germline CDR1 reads SGHNT; CDR2 reads YYREEE (reference sequence). CDR3 bases: TGTGCCAGCAGCTTACAGGGCCGAGGCTATGGCTACACCTTC. Its protein is CASSLQGRGYGYTF.

J is TRBJ2-7 and V is TRBV11-2, with 10 positions matching TRBD1. V shed 1 base, J shed 3 bases, and the junction held 6 bases outside the gene matches. CDR3 length equals 16 residues. From germline, CDR1 is SGHAT and CDR2 FQNNGV. In nucleotides, the CDR3 is TGTGCCAGCAGCTTAGTGGGGACAGGGGTAAGCTACGAGCAGTACTTC. Translated, it gives CASSLVGTGVSYEQYF.

The J gene is TRBJ2-2, the V gene TRBV24-1; unclear D gene. The CDR3 totals 15 residues. The V and J ends lost 2 bases and 0 bases respectively, with 6 bases between them. Germline lookup yields CDR1 KGHDR and CDR2 SFDVKD. CDR3 in amino acids: CATSDSYPNTGELFF. DNA of the CDR3: TGTGCCACCAGTGATTCGTACCCGAACACCGGGGAGCTGTTTTTT.

The gene calls are TRBV4-3 and TRBJ1-2, with D unclear. Germline CDR1 is LGHNA and CDR2 is YSLEER. The CDR3 has 13 amino acids. Between the trimmed V and J ends, which lost 0 bases and 4 bases, there was a span of 6 bases. CDR3 region: CASSQEGIYGYTF. Written as DNA, the CDR3 is TGCGCCAGCAGCCAAGAGGGTATCTATGGCTACACCTTC.

The V gene is TRBV30, the J gene TRBJ2-2; D not resolved. The CDR3 sequence is 15 residues long. The germline V gene has CDR1 GTSNPN and CDR2 SVGIG (reference sequence). V was pared by 3 bases and J by 4 bases, with 15 bases between. The CDR3 protein is CAWRGPVFGTGELFF. DNA for the CDR3: TGTGCCTGGAGAGGCCCAGTTTTTGGCACCGGGGAGCTGTTTTTT.

This clone was recorded a few times. CDR3 region: CASSSDLGGGNQPQHF. DNA for the CDR3: TGTGCCAGCAGTTCCGATTTAGGGGGGGGGAATCAGCCCCAGCATTTT. This chain joins TRBV28 and TRBJ1-5; perhaps TRBD1 as D (6 bases). The germline V gene has CDR1 MDHEN and CDR2 SYDVKM. V lost 4 bases, J lost 4 bases, and 17 bases lay in between. The CDR3 is made up of 16 amino acids.

V gene TRBV7-9 combines with J gene TRBJ1-2; a possible D gene is TRBD1 (6 bases). Trimming took 1 base from V and 6 from J, leaving 12 bases between them. The CDR3 totals 14 residues. Looked up from germline, CDR1 is SEHNR and CDR2 is FQNEAQ (reference sequence). The CDR3 DNA follows: TGTGCCAGCAGCTTAGTGGGGGCCGGTGATGGCTACACCTTC. Translated: CASSLVGAGDGYTF.

The chain recombines TRBV7-9 with TRBJ2-7, with D possibly matching TRBD2 (6 bases). Trimming removed 1 base at V and 5 bases at J, with 9 bases between. Germline values: CDR1 SEHNR, CDR2 FQNEAQ (reference sequence). The CDR3 is made up of 13 amino acids. Here the CDR3 reads CASSLGGGDEQYF. CDR3 sequence (DNA): TGTGCCAGCAGCTTAGGAGGCGGGGACGAGCAGTACTTC.

The rearrangement uses TRBV11-3 and TRBJ2-7; D remains ambiguous. CDR1 and CDR2 from the germline V gene are SGHNT and YENEEA. V dropped 1 base and J dropped 3 bases, with 4 bases sitting between them. The CDR3 totals 12 residues. In DNA, the CDR3 is TGTGCCAGCAGCTTAGCAGGCTACGAGCAGTACTTC. Its translation is CASSLAGYEQYF.

The chain has TRBV19 and TRBJ2-5; the D call may be TRBD1 or TRBD2 (7 bases each). CDR3 size: 13 residues. Germline loops: CDR1 LNHDA, CDR2 SQIVND (reference sequence). V gave up 4 bases and J gave up 5 bases, with 11 bases separating them. CDR3 amino acids: CASSTQGGETQYF. CDR3 DNA: TGTGCCAGTAGTACCCAGGGGGGGGAGACCCAGTACTTC.

The chain combines TRBV4-1 with TRBJ1-5; 8 bases match TRBD1. The germline gives CDR1 MGHRA, CDR2 YSYEKL. The trim removed 1 base at V and 7 bases at J, leaving 3 bases unmatched. The CDR3 covers 14 residues. This CDR3 reads CASSQGQGHQPQHF. CDR3 bases: TGCGCCAGCAGCCAAGGACAGGGGCACCAGCCCCAGCATTTT.

This clone was detected only once. This chain joins TRBV21-1 and TRBJ2-5. TRBV21-1 is annotated as a pseudogene. This CDR3 contains 14 residues. The CDR3: CASIRSTRIETQYF. The CDR3 nucleotides read TGTGCCAGCATCCGATCGACCCGAATAGAGACCCAGTACTTC.

The chain combines TRBV30 with TRBJ2-7; TRBD1 agrees at 8 bases. Germline CDR1 and CDR2: GTSNPN and SVGIG (reference sequence). The ends lost 2 bases at V and 2 bases at J; junction bases unmatched: 5. There are 14 residues in the CDR3. In DNA form, the CDR3 reads TGTGCCTGGAGTTATGGGACAGGTGCCTACGAGCAGTACTTC. This encodes CAWSYGTGAYEQYF.

This rearrangement joins TRBV7-9 to TRBJ2-1, with 9 bases that match TRBD2. Trimming cost V 8 bases and J 3 bases; bases outside gene matches: 5. This CDR3 has 14 residues. Germline lookup yields CDR1 SEHNR and CDR2 FQNEAQ (reference sequence). DNA for the CDR3: TGTGCCAGCGATGGCGGGGGGGACTACAATGAGCAGTTCTTC. This translates into CASDGGGDYNEQFF.

The chain joins TRBV28 to TRBJ2-2; 12 bases map to TRBD1. J was trimmed by 3 bases and V by 10 bases; bases with no gene match: 9. The CDR3 totals 16 residues. Germline V lookup: CDR1 MDHEN, CDR2 SYDVKM. The CDR3: CATPGQGAGDTGELFF. CDR3 coding DNA: TGTGCCACCCCGGGACAGGGGGCGGGGGACACCGGGGAGCTGTTTTTT.

This CDR3 reads CASSQDREGTDTQYF. CDR3 nucleotide sequence: TGCGCCAGCAGCCAAGATCGGGAGGGCACAGATACGCAGTATTTT. The chain combines TRBV4-1 with TRBJ2-3, with TRBD2 matching 7 bases. Germline trimming cut 0 bases from V and 1 base from J; bases unmatched to any gene: 1. Germline V CDR1 and CDR2: MGHRA, YSYEKL. The CDR3 sequence is 15 residues long.

The chain couples TRBV5-6 to TRBJ1-5; 9 bases are a match to TRBD1. Per germline, CDR1 SGHDT and CDR2 YYEEEE. The length of the CDR3 is 14 residues. The V and J ends lost 3 bases and 7 bases, in that order; junction bases with no gene match: 5. CDR3 coding DNA: TGTGCCAGCAGCTACAGGGGGCCGGGGCAGCCCCAGCATTTT. Residues: CASSYRGPGQPQHF.

The chain employs TRBV15 and TRBJ1-4, with D unclear. This CDR3 is built from 11 residues. V dropped 1 base and J dropped 8 bases, with 2 bases sitting between them. Per germline, CDR1 LNHNV and CDR2 YYDKDF (reference sequence). The chain's CDR3 is CATSRGEKLFF. In DNA form, the CDR3 reads TGTGCCACCAGCAGAGGGGAAAAACTGTTTTTT.

This rearrangement joins TRBV6-6 to TRBJ1-2; TRBD1 matches at 7 bases. CDR3 size: 14 residues. Germline assignment: CDR1 MNHNY and CDR2 SVGAGI (reference sequence). V was pared by 2 bases and J by 4 bases, with 4 bases of the junction left unmatched. CDR3 sequence: CASSYTQGSYGYTF. In DNA form, the CDR3 reads TGTGCCAGCAGTTACACACAGGGGTCCTATGGCTACACCTTC.

The rearrangement joins TRBV6-6 to TRBJ1-5; tentatively, D is TRBD1 (5 bases). The CDR3 spans 14 residues. In germline, CDR1 is MNHNY, CDR2 SVGAGI (reference sequence). V was cut by 0 bases and J by 7 bases, with 10 bases left in between. The CDR3 nucleotides read TGTGCCAGCAGTTACTCGGCAGGGATGCAGCCCCAGCATTTT. It encodes CASSYSAGMQPQHF.

V is TRBV4-1 and J is TRBJ1-5; D remains unclear. V lost 1 base to trimming and J lost 0 bases, with 7 bases between them. CDR1 and CDR2 from the germline V gene are MGHRA and YSYEKL. This CDR3 is built from 15 residues. The CDR3 nucleotides read TGCGCCAGCAGCCAAGTCGCGAATAGCAATCAGCCCCAGCATTTT. Its protein product is CASSQVANSNQPQHF.

The rearrangement links TRBV28 to TRBJ2-5; D perhaps matches TRBD2 (7 bases). Deletions cut 2 bases from V and 5 bases from J, with 27 bases between. The CDR3 sequence is 19 residues long. The germline gives CDR1 MDHEN, CDR2 SYDVKM. The CDR3 sequence is CASSLLGGPKPALEETQYF. CDR3 bases: TGTGCCAGCAGTTTACTGGGGGGGCCCAAGCCCGCCTTGGAGGAGACCCAGTACTTC.

This sequence joins TRBV6-5 and TRBJ2-5; D may be TRBD1 or TRBD2 (6 bases each). V gave up 2 bases and J gave up 1 base, with 11 bases separating them. In germline, CDR1 is MNHEY, CDR2 SVGAGI. The CDR3 totals 15 residues. The CDR3 here is CASSYTRGLQETQYF. As DNA, the CDR3 is TGTGCCAGCAGTTACACCAGGGGACTCCAAGAGACCCAGTACTTC.

This clone was seen a few times. In DNA form, the CDR3 reads TGTGCCATCAGTGAGTCTCGGGCGGGGGACAACAATGAGCAGTTCTTC. Residues: CAISESRAGDNNEQFF. The chain joins TRBV10-3 to TRBJ2-1; TRBD2 might be the D (7 bases). The CDR3 spans 16 residues. The V end lost 0 bases, the J end lost 5 bases, and 14 bases lay between the germline ends. Germline values: CDR1 ENHRY, CDR2 SYGVKD.

V usage is TRBV30 and J usage is TRBJ2-1, with unresolved D. V lost 2 bases and J lost 3, with 2 bases in between. The germline V gene encodes CDR1 GTSNPN and CDR2 SVGIG (reference sequence). The CDR3 is 11 amino acids. This CDR3 is CAWSLYNEQFF. For the CDR3, the DNA is TGTGCCTGGAGTCTCTACAATGAGCAGTTCTTC.

CDR3: CASTPHAGNYGYTF. The CDR3, as DNA: TGTGCCAGCACCCCGCATGCCGGTAACTATGGCTACACCTTC. This chain uses TRBV3-1 (or the pseudogene TRBV3-2) with TRBJ1-2; D is unclear. The CDR3 sequence is 14 residues long. Trimming pared 7 bases from V and 1 base from J, leaving 13 bases between. The germline CDR1 and CDR2 sequences are LGHDT and YNNKEL (reference sequence).

This clone was seen only once. The CDR3 here is CASSPYRSDTQYF. CDR3 bases: TGTGCCAGCAGCCCCTACAGGTCAGATACGCAGTATTTT. The chain uses TRBV7-3 and TRBJ2-3, with D maybe TRBD1 (5 bases). Deletions cut 5 bases from V and 4 bases from J, with 10 bases between. Looked up from germline, CDR1 is SGHTA and CDR2 is FQGTGA. The CDR3 extends over 13 amino acids.

The rearrangement links TRBV5-1 to TRBJ2-7, with a possible D match to TRBD2 (5 bases). The CDR3 runs to 13 residues. V was pared by 0 bases and J by 2 bases, with 6 bases between. CDR1 SGHRS and CDR2 YFSETQ come from the germline V gene. The CDR3 loop reads CASSLAGTYEQYF. DNA for the CDR3: TGCGCCAGCAGCTTGGCCGGGACCTACGAGCAGTACTTC.

CDR3: CASSEQGYTDTQYF. CDR3 sequence (DNA): TGTGCCAGCAGTGAACAGGGATACACAGATACGCAGTATTTT. V and J are TRBV6-1 and TRBJ2-3; D may be TRBD1 (5 bases). Germline CDR1 MNHNS, CDR2 SASEGT. The CDR3 is 14 amino acids. With 2 bases removed from V and 2 bases from J, the gap between germline ends came to 8 bases.

J is TRBJ2-5 and V is TRBV5-5, with a weak D call TRBD1 (5 bases). V shed 4 bases and J shed 4 bases, with 14 bases lying between them. The CDR3 loop spans 14 amino acids. Germline assignment: CDR1 SGHKS and CDR2 YYEKEE (reference sequence). Here the CDR3 DNA reads TGTGCCAGCAGCACACCTGGGGCAGTAGAGACCCAGTACTTC. Amino acids: CASSTPGAVETQYF. The full variable domain, its missing parts supplied by reference TRBV5-5 and TRBJ2-5, is DAGVTQSPTHLIKTRGQQVTLRCSPISGHKSVSWYQQVLGQGPQFIFQYYEKEERGRGNFPDRFSARQFPNYSSELNVNALLLGDSALYLCASSTPGAVETQYFGPGTRLLVL.